This T cell receptor (beta chain) was found in a study of T cells after posttransplantation cyclophosphamide. This clone was seen ten or more times. This CDR3 region has 14 residues. The ends lost 7 bases at V and 4 bases at J; junction bases unmatched: 4. Germline V CDR1 and CDR2: LGHNT, FRNRAP. Produced via immunoSEQ multiplex PCR; TCRdb's table is partial and in-frame only. The record shows 12,000 or so clones for this sample, with no singletons present. Cyclophosphamide on days +3 and +4 followed busulfan-fludarabine conditioning and a marrow graft. The receptor was isolated from a female patient in her forties who received an allogeneic stem cell transplant from a related donor, was CMV-positive, and had acute GVHD only. The graft donor may have given rise to some T cells. The rearrangement joins TRBV12-5 to TRBJ2-1; 10 bases map to TRBD2. The material was PBMCs, obtained after allogeneic stem cell transplant with posttransplant cyclophosphamide. The CDR3 region is CASAISGGYNEQFF. CDR3 nucleotides: TGTGCTAGTGCCATTAGCGGGGGGTACAATGAGCAGTTCTTC.